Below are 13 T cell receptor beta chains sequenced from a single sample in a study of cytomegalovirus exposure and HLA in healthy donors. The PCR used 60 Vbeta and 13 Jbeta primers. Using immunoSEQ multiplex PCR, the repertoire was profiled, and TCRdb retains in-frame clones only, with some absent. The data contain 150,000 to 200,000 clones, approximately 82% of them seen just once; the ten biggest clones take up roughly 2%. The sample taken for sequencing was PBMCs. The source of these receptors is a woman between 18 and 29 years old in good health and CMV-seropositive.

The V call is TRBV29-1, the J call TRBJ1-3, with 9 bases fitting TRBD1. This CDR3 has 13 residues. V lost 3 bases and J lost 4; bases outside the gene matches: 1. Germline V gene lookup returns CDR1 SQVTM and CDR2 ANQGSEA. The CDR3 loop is CSVETGGGNTIYF. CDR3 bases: TGCAGCGTTGAGACAGGGGGAGGAAACACCATATATTTT.

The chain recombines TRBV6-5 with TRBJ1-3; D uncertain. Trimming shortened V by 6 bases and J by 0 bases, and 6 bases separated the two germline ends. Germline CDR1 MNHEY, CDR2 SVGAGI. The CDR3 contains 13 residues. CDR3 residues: CASSRSSGNTIYF. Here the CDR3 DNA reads TGTGCCAGCAGCCGTAGCTCTGGAAACACCATATATTTT.

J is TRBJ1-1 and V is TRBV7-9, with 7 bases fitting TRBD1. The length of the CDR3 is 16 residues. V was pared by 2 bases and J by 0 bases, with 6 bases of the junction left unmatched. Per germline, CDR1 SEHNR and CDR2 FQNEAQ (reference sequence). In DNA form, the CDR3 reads TGTGCCAGCAGCTTATATTTGGGGACAGTGAACACTGAAGCTTTCTTT. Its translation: CASSLYLGTVNTEAFF.

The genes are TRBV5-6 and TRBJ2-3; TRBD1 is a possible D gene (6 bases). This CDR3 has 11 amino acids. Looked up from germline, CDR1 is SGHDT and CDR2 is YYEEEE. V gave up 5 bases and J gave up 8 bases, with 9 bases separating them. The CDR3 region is CASRIGGTQYF. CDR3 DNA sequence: TGTGCCAGCAGAATAGGGGGTACGCAGTATTTT.

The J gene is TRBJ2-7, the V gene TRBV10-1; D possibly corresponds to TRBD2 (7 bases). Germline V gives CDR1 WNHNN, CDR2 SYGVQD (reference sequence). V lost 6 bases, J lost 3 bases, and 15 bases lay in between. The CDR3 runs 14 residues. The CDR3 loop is CASRCGGAIYEQYF. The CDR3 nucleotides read TGCGCCAGCAGGTGCGGGGGCGCGATCTACGAGCAGTACTTC.

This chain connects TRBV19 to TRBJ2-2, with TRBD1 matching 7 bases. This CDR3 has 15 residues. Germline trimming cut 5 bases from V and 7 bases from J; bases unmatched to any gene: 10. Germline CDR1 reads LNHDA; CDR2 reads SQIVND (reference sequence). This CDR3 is CASSQGNRGVGELFF. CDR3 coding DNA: TGTGCCAGTAGTCAGGGTAACAGGGGAGTCGGGGAGCTGTTTTTT.

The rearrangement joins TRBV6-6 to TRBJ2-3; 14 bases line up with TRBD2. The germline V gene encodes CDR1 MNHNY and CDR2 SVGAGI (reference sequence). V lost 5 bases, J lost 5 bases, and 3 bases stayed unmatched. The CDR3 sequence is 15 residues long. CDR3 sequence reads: CASSGTSGGRDTQYF. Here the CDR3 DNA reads TGTGCCAGCAGTGGGACTAGCGGGGGTAGAGATACGCAGTATTTT.

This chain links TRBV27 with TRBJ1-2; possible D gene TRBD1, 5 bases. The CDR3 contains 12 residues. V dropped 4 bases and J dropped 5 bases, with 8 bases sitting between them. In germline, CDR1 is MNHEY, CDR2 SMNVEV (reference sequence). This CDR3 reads CASSSQGYGYTF. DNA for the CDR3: TGTGCCAGCAGTTCGCAGGGTTATGGCTACACCTTC.

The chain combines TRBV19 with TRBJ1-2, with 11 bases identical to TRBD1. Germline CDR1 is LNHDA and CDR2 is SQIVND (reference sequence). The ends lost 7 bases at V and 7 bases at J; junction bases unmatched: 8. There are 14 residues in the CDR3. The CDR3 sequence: CASIGTGGKFGYTF. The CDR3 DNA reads TGTGCCAGTATAGGGACAGGGGGAAAGTTTGGCTACACCTTC.

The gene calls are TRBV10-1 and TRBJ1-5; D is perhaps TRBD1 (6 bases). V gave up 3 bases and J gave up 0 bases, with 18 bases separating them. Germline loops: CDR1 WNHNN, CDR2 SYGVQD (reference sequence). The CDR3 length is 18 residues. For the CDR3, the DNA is TGCGCCAGCAGTGATCCGACAGGATCCCAGATTAGCAATCAGCCCCAGCATTTT. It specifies CASSDPTGSQISNQPQHF.

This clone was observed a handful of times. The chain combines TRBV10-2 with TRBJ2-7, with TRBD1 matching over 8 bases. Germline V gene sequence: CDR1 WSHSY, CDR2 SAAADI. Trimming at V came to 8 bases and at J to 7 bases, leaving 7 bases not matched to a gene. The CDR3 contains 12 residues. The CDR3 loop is CASGSGGGEQYF. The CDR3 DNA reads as TGCGCCAGCGGCTCAGGGGGCGGGGAGCAGTACTTC.

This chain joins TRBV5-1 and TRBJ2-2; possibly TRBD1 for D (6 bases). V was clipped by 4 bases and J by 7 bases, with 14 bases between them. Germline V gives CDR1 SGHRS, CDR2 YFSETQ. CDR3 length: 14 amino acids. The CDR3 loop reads CASSPNPGDGELFF. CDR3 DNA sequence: TGCGCCAGCAGCCCCAACCCAGGGGACGGGGAGCTGTTTTTT.

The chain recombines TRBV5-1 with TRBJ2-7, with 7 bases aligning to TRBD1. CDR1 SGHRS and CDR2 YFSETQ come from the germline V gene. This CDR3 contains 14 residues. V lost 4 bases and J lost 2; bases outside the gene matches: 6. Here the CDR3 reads CASSTYGQAYEQYF. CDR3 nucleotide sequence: TGCGCCAGCAGCACGTACGGACAGGCCTACGAGCAGTACTTC.